The source of this TCR beta chain is a study of blood T cell repertoires in COVID-19. In the study overall: Acute-phase and convalescent COVID-19 samples originated in the United States, Italy and Spain. PBMCs, B-cell-depleted T cells, or T cells were the source of the cDNA or gDNA that made up the material.

Authors' data handling: Estimation of nucleated cell counts was performed using reference gene primer amplification. TCRdb keeps only in-frame clones here, not all; method: immunoSEQ multiplex PCR. V and J calls and clone size are as listed in that table; D and trimming were resolved from the DNA. The sample contains more than 85,000 clones, roughly 82% of which appear only once. This clone was recorded only once. CDR1 and CDR2 from the germline V gene are PRHDT and FYEKMQ (reference sequence). The length of the CDR3 is 15 residues. Trimming removed 2 bases from V and 8 bases from J; junction bases left unmatched: 8.

The chain links TRBV13 to TRBJ2-1; 8 bases match TRBD1. The receptor comes from a man aged 55 to 70 with acute or convalescent COVID-19. Input material: peripheral blood. The CDR3 sequence is CASSLLWTGRDEQFF. The CDR3 coding sequence is TGTGCCAGCAGCTTACTATGGACAGGGCGGGATGAGCAGTTCTTC.